One and the same sample provided the 27 T cell receptor beta chains below, sequenced in a study of blood T cell repertoires in COVID-19. Sequenced by immunoSEQ multiplex PCR; TCRdb stores in-frame clones only, minus some. The sample has 190,000 or so clones; roughly four fifths are singletons. The sample consisted of PBMCs or T cells enriched from blood (not recorded which). These receptor sequences come from a man aged 35 to 55 who had recovered from COVID-19.

The V and J genes are TRBV21-1 and TRBJ2-3; TRBD2 reflects the table's D call only, with no check against the DNA. TRBV21-1 is designated a pseudogene. CDR3 length equals 17 residues. CDR3 sequence reads: CASGDGVERGSTDTQYF. The CDR3 region has the DNA TGTGCCAGCGGGGACGGTGTCGAGCGGGGTAGCACAGATACGCAGTATTTT.

This chain uses TRBV7-6 with TRBJ1-3, with no clear D. V was clipped by 5 bases and J by 2 bases, with 13 bases between them. Germline lookup yields CDR1 SGHVS and CDR2 FNYEAQ. CDR3 length: 15 residues. Written as DNA, the CDR3 is TGTGCCAGCAGCCCCTCGAGGACTCCTGGAAACACCATATATTTT. It specifies CASSPSRTPGNTIYF. Drawing the rest from reference TRBV7-6 and TRBJ1-3, the complete variable domain is GAGVSQSPRYKVTKRGQDVALRCDPISGHVSLYWYRQALGQGPEFLTYFNYEAQQDKSGLPNDRFSAERPEGSISTLTIQRTEQRDSAMYRCASSPSRTPGNTIYFGEGSWLTVV.

V usage is TRBV19 and J usage is TRBJ1-2; no firm D call. The germline V gene has CDR1 LNHDA and CDR2 SQIVND (reference sequence). CDR3 length: 14 residues. V lost 3 bases to trimming and J lost 3 bases, with 11 bases between them. CDR3 sequence (DNA): TGTGCCAGTAGTATCCGGATTCAGGACTATGGCTACACCTTC. It yields the protein CASSIRIQDYGYTF.

This CDR3 is CASSPYSGTLTDKNIQYF. Written as DNA, the CDR3 is TGCGCCAGCAGCCCTTATTCCGGGACTTTAACCGACAAAAACATTCAGTACTTC. The chain has TRBV5-1 and TRBJ2-4; weak D call: TRBD2 (6 bases). The CDR3 has 18 residues. The germline V and J ends were trimmed by 4 bases and 3 bases, with 23 bases remaining between them. The germline gives CDR1 SGHRS, CDR2 YFSETQ.

This chain uses TRBV3-1 (or the pseudogene TRBV3-2) with TRBJ1-3; 7 bases align to TRBD1. This CDR3 region has 14 residues. J was trimmed by 6 bases and V by 3 bases; bases with no gene match: 5. Germline V gene lookup returns CDR1 LGHDT and CDR2 YNNKEL (reference sequence). The CDR3 DNA reads as TGTGCCAGCAGCCATGGGACAGAGATAAACACCATATATTTT. Translation gives CASSHGTEINTIYF.

The CDR3 here is CASSHPMREAFF. CDR3 sequence (DNA): TGTGCCAGCAGCCATCCTATGAGGGAAGCTTTCTTT. The rearrangement joins TRBV3-1 (or the pseudogene TRBV3-2) to TRBJ1-1; D is uncertain. The CDR3 consists of 12 residues. The V end was cut by 3 bases, the J end by 8 bases, with 10 bases between. Germline V CDR1 and CDR2: LGHDT, YNNKEL (reference sequence).

The V and J genes are TRBV4-2 and TRBJ2-7, with TRBD1 as a possible D gene (6 bases). With 1 base removed from V and 5 bases from J, the gap between germline ends came to 15 bases. Germline V gene lookup returns CDR1 LGHNA and CDR2 YNFKEQ. The CDR3 has 15 residues. The chain's CDR3 is CASSQVGQGSHEQYF. The CDR3 coding sequence is TGTGCCAGCAGCCAAGTTGGTCAGGGGAGCCACGAGCAGTACTTC.

The gene calls are TRBV18 and TRBJ2-2, with 7 bases aligning to TRBD1. With 3 bases clipped from V and 4 bases from J, the junction kept 5 bases outside the gene matches. The CDR3 totals 15 residues. CDR1 KGHSH and CDR2 LQKENI come from the germline V gene. The CDR3: CASSPRTGSTGELFF. The CDR3, as DNA: TGTGCCAGCTCACCCCGGACAGGAAGCACCGGGGAGCTGTTTTTT. Based on the CDR3 plus reference TRBV18 and TRBJ2-2, the full variable domain is NAGVMQNPRHLVRRRGQEARLRCSPMKGHSHVYWYRQLPEEGLKFMVYLQKENIIDESGMPKERFSAEFPKEGPSILRIQQVVRGDSAAYFCASSPRTGSTGELFFGEGSRLTVL.

A few counts support this clone. The chain employs TRBV2 and TRBJ1-1; no firm D call. Trimming left V 7 bases short and J 4 bases short, with 13 bases between. The CDR3 has 13 residues. Germline lookup yields CDR1 SNHLY and CDR2 FYNNEI. The CDR3 DNA reads as TGTGCCAGCAAACTGGAGACGGGCACTGAAGCTTTCTTT. Translated, it gives CASKLETGTEAFF.

The V call is TRBV24-1, the J call TRBJ2-5; D perhaps matches TRBD1 (7 bases). CDR3 length equals 15 residues. Germline CDR1 and CDR2: KGHDR and SFDVKD. Trimming cost V 1 base and J 5 bases, with 13 bases left between them. The CDR3 reads CATSDFAGQMETQYF. The CDR3 DNA reads TGTGCCACCAGTGATTTCGCGGGACAGATGGAGACCCAGTACTTC.

The J gene is TRBJ1-4, the V gene TRBV10-2, with 7 bases fitting TRBD1. Germline V CDR1 and CDR2: WSHSY, SAAADI. This CDR3 comprises 14 residues. J was trimmed by 6 bases and V by 5 bases; bases with no gene match: 6. The CDR3 coding sequence is TGCGCCAGCAGTATGACAGGGACTGATGAAAAACTGTTTTTT. It codes for CASSMTGTDEKLFF.

This rearrangement joins TRBV7-9 to TRBJ2-5, with a weak D call TRBD2 (5 bases). V was clipped by 2 bases and J by 5 bases, with 15 bases between them. The CDR3 sequence is 15 residues long. Germline V gene lookup returns CDR1 SEHNR and CDR2 FQNEAQ (reference sequence). In DNA, the CDR3 is TGTGCCAGCAGCTTACCCCGGGGTACGAAGGAGACCCAGTACTTC. Its protein is CASSLPRGTKETQYF.

This sequence joins TRBV9 and TRBJ2-5; 16 nucleotides line up with TRBD2. Trimming took 4 bases from V and 5 from J; bases not matched to a gene: 8. CDR3 length: 17 residues. Germline V gene lookup returns CDR1 SGDLS and CDR2 YYNGEE. The CDR3 DNA reads as TGTGCCAGCAGCACCGGGACTAGCGGGGGGGCCTTGGAGACCCAGTACTTC. Its protein is CASSTGTSGGALETQYF.

The chain uses TRBV3-1 (or the pseudogene TRBV3-2) and TRBJ2-7; D not certain. The V and J ends lost 1 base and 2 bases respectively, with 3 bases between them. The CDR3 is 12 residues long. Looked up from germline, CDR1 is LGHDT and CDR2 is YNNKEL (reference sequence). CDR3 in DNA: TGTGCCAGCAGCCAAGTTACCTACGAGCAGTACTTC. Its translation: CASSQVTYEQYF.

J is TRBJ2-4 and V is TRBV6-5; D possibly corresponds to TRBD1 (6 bases). The CDR3 spans 11 residues. The V and J ends lost 7 bases and 6 bases respectively, with 7 bases between them. From germline, CDR1 is MNHEY and CDR2 SVGAGI. The CDR3 protein is CASTRGNIQYF. In DNA, the CDR3 is TGTGCCAGCACCAGGGGAAACATTCAGTACTTC.

This clone was observed a handful of times. Other DNA sequences in the same sample also yield this CDR3. The V and J genes are TRBV4-1 and TRBJ1-2; TRBD1 agrees at 7 bases. Germline loops: CDR1 MGHRA, CDR2 YSYEKL. The CDR3 has 15 amino acids. V lost 4 bases and J lost 2; bases outside the gene matches: 7. CDR3 nucleotide sequence: TGCGCCAGCAGCCCCCGGACAGGAGGGAACTATGGCTACACCTTC. Residues: CASSPRTGGNYGYTF.

The V and J genes are TRBV11-2 and TRBJ2-7, with TRBD2 matching 7 bases. The CDR3 is made up of 15 amino acids. Germline V lookup: CDR1 SGHAT, CDR2 FQNNGV. The V gene end was trimmed by 5 bases and the J gene end by 6 bases; junction bases not matched to a gene: 13. CDR3: CASSNWGGLLAEQYF. For the CDR3, the DNA is TGTGCCAGCAGCAACTGGGGGGGTCTTTTGGCCGAGCAGTACTTC.

The chain links TRBV18 to TRBJ1-2, with D perhaps matching TRBD1 (5 bases). The CDR3 covers 16 residues. The V gene's germline CDR1 is KGHSH and CDR2 LQKENI. Trimming removed 2 bases from V and 8 bases from J, with 21 bases in between. CDR3 region: CASSPLPGLREGGYTF. The CDR3 DNA reads as TGTGCCAGCTCACCATTACCGGGACTCAGGGAGGGCGGCTACACCTTC.

This rearrangement joins TRBV24-1 to TRBJ2-7; TRBD1 agrees at 10 bases. The CDR3 has 13 residues. Germline CDR1 KGHDR, CDR2 SFDVKD. V dropped 9 bases and J dropped 7; count of bases not matched to a gene: 8. CDR3: CATGQGGPGEQYF. For the CDR3, the DNA is TGTGCCACCGGACAGGGGGGACCTGGAGAGCAGTACTTC.

The chain joins TRBV4-2 to TRBJ2-1, with D tentatively TRBD2 (6 bases). Per germline, CDR1 LGHNA and CDR2 YNFKEQ. The CDR3 extends over 16 amino acids. Trimming stripped 2 bases from V and 4 bases from J, with 15 bases between. The chain's CDR3 is CASSQQRGLSYNEQFF. Written as DNA, the CDR3 is TGTGCCAGCAGCCAACAAAGGGGACTTTCTTACAATGAGCAGTTCTTC.

This chain connects TRBV21-1 to TRBJ2-7; TRBD2, the D gene given by the table, was not confirmed from the DNA. TRBV21-1 is classified as a pseudogene. This CDR3 is 14 amino acids long. The CDR3: CASSKSWSSYEQYF. The CDR3 DNA sequence: TGTGCCAGCAGCAAAAGTTGGAGCTCCTACGAGCAGTACTTC.

The chain recombines TRBV24-1 with TRBJ1-5; the match to TRBD1 covers 7 bases. Trimming took 6 bases from V and 3 from J; bases not matched to a gene: 4. This CDR3 has 14 amino acids. Germline CDR1 reads KGHDR; CDR2 reads SFDVKD. The CDR3 DNA reads as TGTGCCACCAGTTTACAGGGGAACAATCAGCCCCAGCATTTT. Translated: CATSLQGNNQPQHF.

Only one count was recorded for this clone. The chain is built from TRBV9 and TRBJ2-2; no clear D. The germline gives CDR1 SGDLS, CDR2 YYNGEE. V lost 4 bases, J lost 6 bases, and 10 bases lay in between. The CDR3 has 13 residues. The CDR3 sequence is CASSPSYAGELFF. The CDR3 DNA sequence: TGTGCCAGCAGCCCCTCCTACGCCGGGGAGCTGTTTTTT.

The rearrangement joins TRBV24-1 to TRBJ2-3; D ambiguous. The CDR3 totals 12 residues. Between the trimmed V and J ends, which lost 1 base and 4 bases, there was a span of 2 bases. Per the germline V gene, CDR1 is KGHDR and CDR2 is SFDVKD. The DNA of the CDR3 is TGTGCCACCAGTGATTTCTCAGATACGCAGTATTTT. It yields the protein CATSDFSDTQYF.

This clone has only one observation. The chain joins TRBV19 to TRBJ1-2; D is uncertain. Looked up from germline, CDR1 is LNHDA and CDR2 is SQIVND (reference sequence). The CDR3 extends over 14 amino acids. V was trimmed by 6 bases and J by 5 bases, leaving 16 bases between them. CDR3 coding DNA: TGTGCCAGTAGGACGGGGAAGGGATTATATGGCTACACCTTC. Translated: CASRTGKGLYGYTF.

The gene calls are TRBV18 and TRBJ1-1; TRBD1 agrees at 9 bases. Trimming cost V 3 bases and J 0 bases; bases outside gene matches: 2. The germline V gene encodes CDR1 KGHSH and CDR2 LQKENI. The CDR3 consists of 15 residues. The DNA of the CDR3 is TGTGCCAGCTCACCTGGGACAGGGTTGAACACTGAAGCTTTCTTT. The encoded protein is CASSPGTGLNTEAFF.

This chain connects TRBV27 to TRBJ1-5, with D possibly TRBD1 on 5 matching bases. Germline-derived CDR1 and CDR2 are MNHEY and SMNVEV (reference sequence). This CDR3 contains 13 residues. The V gene lost 6 bases and the J gene lost 0 bases, with 6 bases spanning the gap. CDR3 sequence (DNA): TGTGCCAGCAGGGACACTAGCAATCAGCCCCAGCATTTT. Amino acid sequence: CASRDTSNQPQHF.